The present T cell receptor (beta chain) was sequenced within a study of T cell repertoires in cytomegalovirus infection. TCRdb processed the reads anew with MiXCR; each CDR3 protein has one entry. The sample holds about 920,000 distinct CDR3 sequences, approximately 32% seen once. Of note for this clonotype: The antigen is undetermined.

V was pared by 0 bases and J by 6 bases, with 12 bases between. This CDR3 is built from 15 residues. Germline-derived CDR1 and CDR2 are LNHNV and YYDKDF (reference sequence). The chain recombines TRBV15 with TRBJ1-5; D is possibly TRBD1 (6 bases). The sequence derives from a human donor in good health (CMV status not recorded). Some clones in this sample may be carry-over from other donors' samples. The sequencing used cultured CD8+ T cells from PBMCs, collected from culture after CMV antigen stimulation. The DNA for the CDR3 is TGTGCCACCAGCAGAGATAAGGGGGGAGGTCAGCCCCAGCATTTT. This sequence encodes CATSRDKGGGQPQHF.